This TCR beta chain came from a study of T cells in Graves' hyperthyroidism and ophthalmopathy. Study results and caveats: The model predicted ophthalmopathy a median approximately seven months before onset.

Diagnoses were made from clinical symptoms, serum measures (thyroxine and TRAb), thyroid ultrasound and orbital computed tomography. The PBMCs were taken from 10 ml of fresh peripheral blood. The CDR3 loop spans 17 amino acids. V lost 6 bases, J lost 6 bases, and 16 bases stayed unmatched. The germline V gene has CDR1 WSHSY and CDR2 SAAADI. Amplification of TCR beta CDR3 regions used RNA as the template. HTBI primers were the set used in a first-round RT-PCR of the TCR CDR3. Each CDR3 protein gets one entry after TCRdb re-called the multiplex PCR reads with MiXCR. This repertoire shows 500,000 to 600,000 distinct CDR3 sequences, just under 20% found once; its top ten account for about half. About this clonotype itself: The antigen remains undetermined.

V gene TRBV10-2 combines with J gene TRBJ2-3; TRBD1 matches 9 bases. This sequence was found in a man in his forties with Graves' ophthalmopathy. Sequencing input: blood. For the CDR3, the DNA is TGCGCCAGCAGGAGGGGGACAGGGATACGCCTTTGGGATACGCAGTATTTT. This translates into CASRRGTGIRLWDTQYF.